One TCR beta chain is described in this entry. The data belong to a study of blood T cell repertoires in COVID-19. Only in-frame clones appear in the TCRdb table, and some are missing; sequencing was by immunoSEQ multiplex PCR. The table includes roughly 290,000 clones, around 91% detected once. Per the germline V gene, CDR1 is MDHEN and CDR2 is SYDVKM. The junction had 10 bases not matched to a gene; V was cut back by 7 bases and J by 7 bases. CDR3 length: 13 amino acids. This sequence originates from a woman aged 18-29 years with acute COVID-19. Sequencing was carried out using PBMCs or T cells enriched from blood (not recorded which). This rearrangement joins TRBV28 to TRBJ2-7; 7 bases agree with TRBD1. The CDR3 coding sequence is TGTGCCAGCAAAGGACAGGTGGGGTGGGAGCAGTACTTC. This sequence encodes CASKGQVGWEQYF.